This T cell receptor beta chain came from a study of blood T cell repertoires in COVID-19. Study details: T cells, B-cell-depleted T cells, or PBMCs provided the cDNA or gDNA that served as material.

Method: immunoSEQ multiplex PCR; TCRdb's copy keeps in-frame clones and lacks some. The sample lists around 160,000 clones, 82% seen once, with roughly 9.6% in the top ten. Clinical histories supplied by participants themselves formed the basis of cohort assignment. The TCR comes from a man aged 45-65 years who had recovered from COVID-19. Sequenced: PBMCs or T cells enriched from blood (not recorded which).

In nucleotides, the CDR3 is TGCGCCAGCAGCCAAGATGTGGGACAGGGAAGCACAGATACGCAGTATTTT. Translated: CASSQDVGQGSTDTQYF. The chain couples TRBV4-1 to TRBJ2-3; 9 bases align to TRBD1. The CDR3 is made up of 17 amino acids. V was clipped by 0 bases and J by 0 bases; unmatched bases: 4. Germline CDR1 reads MGHRA; CDR2 reads YSYEKL.